This is a list of T cell receptor beta chains from one sample in a study of Ad26.COV2.S vaccination and SARS-CoV-2 variants. The assay was immunoSEQ multiplex PCR, and TCRdb's table has in-frame clones only and misses some. This sample has 400,000 to 500,000 clones; around 89% occur once, and the top ten carry 3.5% to 4%. Sequencing used peripheral blood, obtained in a trial of Ad26.COV2.S vaccine versus placebo. The source of these receptors is a person between 18 and 65 years old who received the Ad26.COV2.S COVID-19 vaccine or a placebo. Each CDR3 is given with its conserved first and last residue. The D gene is left open where the match is weak. Clone size, where shown, is once, few, many, or a class for clones that have expanded.

V gene: TRBV7-9
clone size: -
D gene: -
J gene: TRBJ1-3
CDR3 DNA: TGTGCCAGCAGCTCCCTTGACAGGCCGGAAAACACCATATATTTT
CDR3 protein: CASSSLDRPENTIYF

V gene: TRBV28
clone size: -
D gene: TRBD1
J gene: TRBJ2-7
CDR3 DNA: TGTGCCAGCAGTAGACAGGGGGTAGGCTCCTACGAGCAGTACTTC
CDR3 protein: CASSRQGVGSYEQYF

V gene: TRBV4-2
clone size: -
D gene: -
J gene: TRBJ2-2
CDR3 DNA: TGTGCCAGCAGCCAAGATGAGTACGGTCCGAACACCGGGGAGCTGTTTTTT
CDR3 protein: CASSQDEYGPNTGELFF

V gene: TRBV5-6
clone size: -
D gene: -
J gene: TRBJ2-1
CDR3 DNA: TGTGCCAGCAGCTTCCGGGACGGATACAATGAGCAGTTCTTC
CDR3 protein: CASSFRDGYNEQFF

V gene: TRBV18
clone size: -
D gene: -
J gene: TRBJ1-1
CDR3 DNA: TGTGCCAGCTCACCTAAAGTTCCTGGAGCAAACACTGAAGCTTTCTTT
CDR3 protein: CASSPKVPGANTEAFF

V gene: TRBV6-1
clone size: -
D gene: -
J gene: TRBJ1-2
CDR3 DNA: TGTGCCAGCAGTGAAGTTACAGGCTACACCTTC
CDR3 protein: CASSEVTGYTF

V gene: TRBV2
clone size: -
D gene: -
J gene: TRBJ1-1
CDR3 DNA: TGTGCCAGCATGGGAAACACTGAAGCTTTCTTT
CDR3 protein: CASMGNTEAFF

V gene: TRBV10-3
clone size: -
D gene: -
J gene: TRBJ2-7
CDR3 DNA: TGTGCCATCAGTTCATTAACAGGGGGGGACGAGCAGTACTTC
CDR3 protein: CAISSLTGGDEQYF

V gene: TRBV14
clone size: -
D gene: -
J gene: TRBJ2-3
CDR3 DNA: TGTGCCAGCTCTTACACAGATACGCAGTATTTT
CDR3 protein: CASSYTDTQYF

V gene: TRBV25-1
clone size: -
D gene: -
J gene: TRBJ1-1
CDR3 DNA: TGTGCCAGCAGTGAGAGGGGGATCACTGAAGCTTTCTTT
CDR3 protein: CASSERGITEAFF

V gene: TRBV4-1
clone size: -
D gene: TRBD2
J gene: TRBJ2-2
CDR3 DNA: TGCGCCAGCAGCCTTCCTTTCCGCGGGGGGTCAAGGACCGGGGAGCTGTTTTTT
CDR3 protein: CASSLPFRGGSRTGELFF

V gene: TRBV19
clone size: -
D gene: -
J gene: TRBJ1-1
CDR3 DNA: TGTGCCAGTAGAGGTCGCCACGGGGTCGAGGACACTGAAGCTTTCTTT
CDR3 protein: CASRGRHGVEDTEAFF

V gene: TRBV5-8
clone size: -
D gene: -
J gene: TRBJ1-5
CDR3 DNA: TGTGCCAGCAGCAGGCCAAGGGGGGGCAATCAGCCCCAGCATTTT
CDR3 protein: CASSRPRGGNQPQHF

V gene: TRBV19
clone size: -
D gene: -
J gene: TRBJ1-6
CDR3 DNA: TGTGCCAGTAGTATTACGGGTAATTCACCCCTCCACTTT
CDR3 protein: CASSITGNSPLHF

V gene: TRBV29-1
clone size: -
D gene: -
J gene: TRBJ2-5
CDR3 DNA: TGCAGCGTTGATGTGGAAGGTCGGAGCCAAGAGACCCAGTACTTC
CDR3 protein: CSVDVEGRSQETQYF

V gene: TRBV30
clone size: -
D gene: -
J gene: TRBJ2-1
CDR3 DNA: TGTGCCTGGAGTGTACCAGCCAGGGGTGGTGAGCAGTTCTTC
CDR3 protein: CAWSVPARGGEQFF

V gene: TRBV18
clone size: -
D gene: -
J gene: TRBJ2-5
CDR3 DNA: TGTGCCAGCTCACCGCCCACAGGGTATGAGACCCAGTACTTC
CDR3 protein: CASSPPTGYETQYF

V gene: TRBV19
clone size: once
D gene: TRBD1
J gene: TRBJ1-5
CDR3 DNA: TGTGCCAGTAGTACGACAGGGAATCAGCCCCAGCATTTT
CDR3 protein: CASSTTGNQPQHF

V gene: TRBV7-3
clone size: -
D gene: -
J gene: TRBJ1-3
CDR3 DNA: TGTGCCAGCAGCTTAATGGGACCTGCGGGAAACACCATATATTTT
CDR3 protein: CASSLMGPAGNTIYF